This T cell receptor (beta chain) derives from a study of brain metastases from non-small cell lung cancer. Germline CDR1 reads MNHEY; CDR2 reads SVGEGT. The V gene lost 6 bases and the J gene lost 8 bases, with 19 bases spanning the gap. The CDR3 has 14 amino acids. Using immunoSEQ multiplex PCR, the repertoire was profiled, and TCRdb retains in-frame clones only, with some absent. This sample has 950 to 1,500 clones; 80% to 90% occur once, and the top ten carry around 7.6%. The receptor was isolated from a donor older than 35 with non-small cell lung cancer. Sequencing was carried out using tumor-adjacent normal tissue. J is TRBJ1-2 and V is TRBV6-2 or TRBV6-3, with D possibly TRBD1 on 5 matching bases. CDR3 loop: CASSILGAGRGYTF. The DNA for the CDR3 is TGTGCCAGCAGCATCCTCGGGGCCGGAAGGGGCTACACCTTC.